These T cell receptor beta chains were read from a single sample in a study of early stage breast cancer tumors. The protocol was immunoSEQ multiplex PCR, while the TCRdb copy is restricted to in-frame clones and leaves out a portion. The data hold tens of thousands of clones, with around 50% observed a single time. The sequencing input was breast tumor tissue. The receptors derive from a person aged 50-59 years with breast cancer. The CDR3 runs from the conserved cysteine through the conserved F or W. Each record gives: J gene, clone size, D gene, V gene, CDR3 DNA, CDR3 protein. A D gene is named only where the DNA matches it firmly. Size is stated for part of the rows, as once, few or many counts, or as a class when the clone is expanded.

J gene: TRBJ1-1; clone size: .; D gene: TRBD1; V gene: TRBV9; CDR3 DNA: TGTGCCAGCAGCCCCCCCTTAGGTCAGGACAGGGGGCTGGCTGAAGCTTTCTTT; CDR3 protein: CASSPPLGQDRGLAEAFF
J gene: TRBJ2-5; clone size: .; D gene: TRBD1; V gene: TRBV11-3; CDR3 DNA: TGTGCCAGCAGCCCCCAACGGGCAGGGGGTATCGAGACCCAGTACTTC; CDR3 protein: CASSPQRAGGIETQYF
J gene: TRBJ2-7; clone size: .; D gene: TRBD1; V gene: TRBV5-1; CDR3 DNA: TGCGCCAGCAGCTGGGCCTCGGGACAGACCTACGAGCAGTACTTC; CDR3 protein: CASSWASGQTYEQYF
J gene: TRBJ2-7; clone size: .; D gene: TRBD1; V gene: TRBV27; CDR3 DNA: TGTGCCAGCGGGGGACAGGGGATGTACGAGCAGTACTTC; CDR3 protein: CASGGQGMYEQYF
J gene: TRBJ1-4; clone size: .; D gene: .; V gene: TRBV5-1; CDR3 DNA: TGCGCCAGCAGGGGGGGGACCTCGGGAGCTAATGAAAAACTGTTTTTT; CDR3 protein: CASRGGTSGANEKLFF
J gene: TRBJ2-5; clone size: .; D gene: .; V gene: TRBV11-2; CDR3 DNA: TGTGCCAGCAGCTTAGTCCCCTCCGGAGAGACCCAGTACTTC; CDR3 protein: CASSLVPSGETQYF
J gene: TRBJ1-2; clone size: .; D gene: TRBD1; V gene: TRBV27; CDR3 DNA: TGTGCCAGCAGTTTATACCAGGGACAGACGGCGGGCTACACCTTC; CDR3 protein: CASSLYQGQTAGYTF
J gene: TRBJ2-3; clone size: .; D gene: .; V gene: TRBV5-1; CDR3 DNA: TGCGCCAGCAAAAGTCAAGTGACGAGCACAGATACGCAGTATTTT; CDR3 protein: CASKSQVTSTDTQYF
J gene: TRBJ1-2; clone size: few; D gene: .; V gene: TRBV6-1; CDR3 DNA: TGTGCCAGCGGCGGCGGAACAGCTTACTATGGCTACACCTTC; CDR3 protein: CASGGGTAYYGYTF
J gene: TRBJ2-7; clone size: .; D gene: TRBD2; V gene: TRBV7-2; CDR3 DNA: TGTGCCAGCAGCTCACTCGGAGGGACTAGCGGGATCGAGCAGTACTTC; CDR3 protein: CASSSLGGTSGIEQYF
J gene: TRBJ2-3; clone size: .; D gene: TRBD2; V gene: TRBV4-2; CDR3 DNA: TGTGCCAGCAGCCAATCGGGAGGGCCCACAGATACGCAGTATTTT; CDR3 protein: CASSQSGGPTDTQYF
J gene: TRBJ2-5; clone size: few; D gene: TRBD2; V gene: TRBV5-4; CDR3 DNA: TGTGCCAGCAGCTCAGGACTAGCGGGAGGCCCGGAGACCCAGTACTTC; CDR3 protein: CASSSGLAGGPETQYF
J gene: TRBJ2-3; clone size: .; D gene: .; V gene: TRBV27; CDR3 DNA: TGTGCCAGCAGTGGCGGAACTAGCACAGATACGCAGTATTTT; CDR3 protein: CASSGGTSTDTQYF
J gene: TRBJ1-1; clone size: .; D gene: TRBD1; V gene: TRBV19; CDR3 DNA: TGTGCCAGTAGTACGGACGACAGGGGAGGAGGGAACACTGAAGCTTTCTTT; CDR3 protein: CASSTDDRGGGNTEAFF
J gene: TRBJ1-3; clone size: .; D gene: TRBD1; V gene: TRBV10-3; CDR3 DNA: TGTGCCATCAGTGTGACAGGGTCTGGAAACACCATATATTTT; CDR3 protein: CAISVTGSGNTIYF
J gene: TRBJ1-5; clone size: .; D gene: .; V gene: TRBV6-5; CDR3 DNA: TGTGCCAGCAGACAGGGAGGATATAGCAATCAGCCCCAGCATTTT; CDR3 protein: CASRQGGYSNQPQHF
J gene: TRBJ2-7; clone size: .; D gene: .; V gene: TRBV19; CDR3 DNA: TGTGCCAGTAGAGGACACTACGAGCAGTACTTC; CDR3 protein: CASRGHYEQYF
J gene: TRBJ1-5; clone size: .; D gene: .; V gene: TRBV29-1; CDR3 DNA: TGCAGCGTTAAAGGGGGGCCGGGCAATCAGCCCCAGCATTTT; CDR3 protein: CSVKGGPGNQPQHF
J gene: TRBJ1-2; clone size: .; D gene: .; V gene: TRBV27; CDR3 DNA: TGTGCCAGCAGTTCCCGGGCAGCTAACTATGGCTACACCTTC; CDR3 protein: CASSSRAANYGYTF
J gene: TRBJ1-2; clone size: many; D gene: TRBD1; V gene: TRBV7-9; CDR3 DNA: TGTGCCAGCAGCTATGGGACAGGGAGGGATGGCTACACCTTC; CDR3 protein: CASSYGTGRDGYTF
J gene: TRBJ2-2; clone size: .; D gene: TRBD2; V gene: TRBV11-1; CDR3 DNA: TGTGCCAGCAGCTTAATCCCAGGGAGGGCTAGCCGGCCCGGGGAGCTGTTTTTT; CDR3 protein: CASSLIPGRASRPGELFF
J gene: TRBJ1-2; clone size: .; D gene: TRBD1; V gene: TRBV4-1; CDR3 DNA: TGCGCCAGCAGCCACGTCGGACAGGGCTATGGCTACACCTTC; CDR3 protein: CASSHVGQGYGYTF
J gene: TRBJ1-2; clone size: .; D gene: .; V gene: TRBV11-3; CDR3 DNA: TGTGCCAGCAGCTTAGGGGATGGCTATGGCTACACCTTC; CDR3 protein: CASSLGDGYGYTF
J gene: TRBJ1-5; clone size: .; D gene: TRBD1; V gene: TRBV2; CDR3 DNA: TGTGCCAGCGGGACAGGGGGCTTGTATCAGCCCCAGCATTTT; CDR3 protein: CASGTGGLYQPQHF
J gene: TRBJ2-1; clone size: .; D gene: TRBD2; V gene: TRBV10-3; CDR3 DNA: TGTGCCATCCGGGCGGGACTAGCGGGTAGCTCCTACAATGAGCAGTTCTTC; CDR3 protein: CAIRAGLAGSSYNEQFF
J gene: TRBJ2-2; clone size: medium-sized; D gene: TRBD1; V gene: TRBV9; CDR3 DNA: TGTGCCAGCAGCGTAGTTCGGGACAGGGGGAACACCGGGGAGCTGTTTTTT; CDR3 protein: CASSVVRDRGNTGELFF
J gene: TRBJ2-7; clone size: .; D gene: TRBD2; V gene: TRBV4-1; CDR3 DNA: TGCGCCAGCAGCCAAGTAGACCCGGCGGGAGGTCGCCATCGGCGCTACGAGCAGTACTTC; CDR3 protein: CASSQVDPAGGRHRRYEQYF
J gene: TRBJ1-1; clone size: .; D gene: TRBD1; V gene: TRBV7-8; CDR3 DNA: TGTGCCAGCAGCTCGTTCCCCAGGGGGCTATGGGATGAAGCTTTCTTT; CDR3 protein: CASSSFPRGLWDEAFF
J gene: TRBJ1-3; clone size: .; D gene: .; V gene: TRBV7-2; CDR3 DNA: TGTGCCAGCAGCCCCCTCCCGATGAGCTCTGGAAACACCATATATTTT; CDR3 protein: CASSPLPMSSGNTIYF
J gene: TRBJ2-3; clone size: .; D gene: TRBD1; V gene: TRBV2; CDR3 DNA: TGTGCCAGCATGCAGGGGGACGCAGATACGCAGTATTTT; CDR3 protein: CASMQGDADTQYF
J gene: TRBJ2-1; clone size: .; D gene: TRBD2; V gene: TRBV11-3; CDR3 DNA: TGTGCCAGCAGCTTAGATAGCGGGAGGGGCAATGAGCAGTTCTTC; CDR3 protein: CASSLDSGRGNEQFF
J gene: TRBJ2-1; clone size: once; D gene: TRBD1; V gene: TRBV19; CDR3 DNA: TGTGCCAGTAGCCAATCGGGACAGTTCTCCCATGAGCAGTTCTTC; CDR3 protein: CASSQSGQFSHEQFF
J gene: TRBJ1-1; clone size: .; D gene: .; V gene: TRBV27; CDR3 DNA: TGTGCCAGCAGTTTTGCCGGGAACACTGAAGCTTTCTTT; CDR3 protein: CASSFAGNTEAFF
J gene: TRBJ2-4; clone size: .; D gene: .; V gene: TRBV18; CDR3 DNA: TGTGCCAGCTCACCACAGGGAAGGGGTGCGGGCAAAAACATTCAGTACTTC; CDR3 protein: CASSPQGRGAGKNIQYF
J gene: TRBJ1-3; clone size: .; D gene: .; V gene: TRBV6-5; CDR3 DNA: TGTGCCAGCAGTGTCAACTCTGGAAACACCATATATTTT; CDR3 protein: CASSVNSGNTIYF
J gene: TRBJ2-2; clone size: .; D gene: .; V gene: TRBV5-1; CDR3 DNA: TGCGCCAGCAGCGCGACTAACCTAGCGAACACCGGGGAGCTGTTTTTT; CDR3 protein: CASSATNLANTGELFF
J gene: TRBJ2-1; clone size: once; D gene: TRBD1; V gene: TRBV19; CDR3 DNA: TGTGCCAGTATGGGACAGGTGGGTGAGCAGTTCTTC; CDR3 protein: CASMGQVGEQFF
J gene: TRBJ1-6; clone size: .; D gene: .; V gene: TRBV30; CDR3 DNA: TGTGCCTGGTCCGTCGGCTCCTATAATTCACCCCTCCACTTT; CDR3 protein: CAWSVGSYNSPLHF
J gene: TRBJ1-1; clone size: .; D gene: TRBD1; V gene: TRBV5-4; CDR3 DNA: TGTGCCAGCAGCTCGGGAGGGACAGGGGGCGCCGGATACATGAACACTGAAGCTTTCTTT; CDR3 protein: CASSSGGTGGAGYMNTEAFF
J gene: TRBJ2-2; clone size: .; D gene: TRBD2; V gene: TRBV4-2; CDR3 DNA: TGTGCCAGCAGCCAACTCCCGGGAGCGGGGCTTAACACCGGGGAGCTGTTTTTT; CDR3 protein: CASSQLPGAGLNTGELFF
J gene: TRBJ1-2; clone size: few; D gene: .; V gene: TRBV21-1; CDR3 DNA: TGTGCCAGCAGGGAACAGGGGGATACCGGCTACACCTTC; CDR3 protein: CASREQGDTGYTF
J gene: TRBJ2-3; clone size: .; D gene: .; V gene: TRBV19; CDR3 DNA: TGTGCCAGTAGTAGAAAAGGGGGAGCCGCGGCGCCCGGGGATACGCAGTATTTT; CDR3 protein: CASSRKGGAAAPGDTQYF
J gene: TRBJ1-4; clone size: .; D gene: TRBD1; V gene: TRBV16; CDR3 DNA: TGTGCCAGCAGCCAAGAGGCAGGGACAGGGGAAAAACTGTTTTTT; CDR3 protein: CASSQEAGTGEKLFF
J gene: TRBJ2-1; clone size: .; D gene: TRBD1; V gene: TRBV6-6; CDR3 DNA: TGTGCCAGCAGAGACAGGGGGGATTCCTACAATGAGCAGTTCTTC; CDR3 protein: CASRDRGDSYNEQFF
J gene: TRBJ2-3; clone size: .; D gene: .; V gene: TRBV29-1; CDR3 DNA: TGCAGCGTTGAAGATAACCGGGCAGATACGCAGTATTTT; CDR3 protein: CSVEDNRADTQYF
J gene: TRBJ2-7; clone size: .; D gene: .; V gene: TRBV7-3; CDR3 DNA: TGTGCCAGCAGCTTAGGGCGCGGCCCCTACGAGCAGTACTTC; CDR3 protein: CASSLGRGPYEQYF
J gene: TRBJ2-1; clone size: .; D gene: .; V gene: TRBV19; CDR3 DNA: TGTGCCAGTAACGACGCTTCTCCAGGATCCTACAATGAGCAGTTCTTC; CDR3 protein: CASNDASPGSYNEQFF
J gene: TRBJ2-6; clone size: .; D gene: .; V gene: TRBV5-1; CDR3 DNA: TGCGCCAGCAGACAGAACTCTGGGGCCAACGTCCTGACTTTC; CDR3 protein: CASRQNSGANVLTF
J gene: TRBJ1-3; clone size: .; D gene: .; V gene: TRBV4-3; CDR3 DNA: TGCGCCAGCAGCCATGGATTCCCAGGGGCTGGAAACACCATATATTTT; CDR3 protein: CASSHGFPGAGNTIYF
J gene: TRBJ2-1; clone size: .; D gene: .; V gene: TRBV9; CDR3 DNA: TGTGCCAGCAGCGTAGCCCCAGAAGCGGAGCAGTTCTTC; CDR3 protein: CASSVAPEAEQFF
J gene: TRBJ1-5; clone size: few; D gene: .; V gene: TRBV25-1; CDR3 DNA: TGTGCCAGCTCGTCGGGGCTTCAGACGGGCAATCAGCCCCAGCATTTT; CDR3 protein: CASSSGLQTGNQPQHF
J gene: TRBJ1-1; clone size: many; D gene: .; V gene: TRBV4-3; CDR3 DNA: TGCGCCAGCAGCCAAGGGAGCGGTATGTTCGGTGAAGCTTTCTTT; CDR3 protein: CASSQGSGMFGEAFF
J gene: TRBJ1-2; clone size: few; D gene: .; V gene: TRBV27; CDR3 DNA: TGTGCCAGCAGAAAAGGTGATCTCTATGGCTACACCTTC; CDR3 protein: CASRKGDLYGYTF
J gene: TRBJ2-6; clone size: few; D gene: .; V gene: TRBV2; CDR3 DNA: TGTGCCAGCAGTGAGGGCGGAACTCGAGCGACCGTCCTGACTTTC; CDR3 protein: CASSEGGTRATVLTF
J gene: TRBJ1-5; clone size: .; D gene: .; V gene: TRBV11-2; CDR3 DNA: TGTGCCAGCAGCTTTGAGGGCATGAGCAATCAGCCCCAGCATTTT; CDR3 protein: CASSFEGMSNQPQHF
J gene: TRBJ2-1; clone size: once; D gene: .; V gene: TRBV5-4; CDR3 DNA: TGTGCCAGCAGCTTACTCGCGGGAACCTACAATGAGCAGTTCTTC; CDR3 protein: CASSLLAGTYNEQFF
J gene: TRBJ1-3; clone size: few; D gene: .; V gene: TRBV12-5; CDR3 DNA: TGTGCTAGTGGTACGCGAAACACCATATATTTT; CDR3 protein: CASGTRNTIYF
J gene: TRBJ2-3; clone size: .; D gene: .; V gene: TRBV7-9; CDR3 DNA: TGTGCCAGCCGAAGAGGCACAGATACGCAGTATTTT; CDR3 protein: CASRRGTDTQYF
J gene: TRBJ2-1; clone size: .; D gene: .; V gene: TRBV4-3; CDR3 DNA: TGCGCCAGCAGCCAAGAGACTCTCTACAATGAGCAGTTCTTC; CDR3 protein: CASSQETLYNEQFF
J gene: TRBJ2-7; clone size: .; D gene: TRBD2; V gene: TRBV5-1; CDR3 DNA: TGCGCCAGCAGGCGGGGGGCAGGGGACCCTTACGAGCAGTACTTC; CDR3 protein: CASRRGAGDPYEQYF